A single sample gave rise to the 10 T cell receptor beta chains below, sequenced in a study of blood T cell repertoires in COVID-19. Profiling relied on immunoSEQ multiplex PCR, and the TCRdb table lists in-frame clones only, not all of them. The sample lists around 250,000 clones; approximately 87% were seen once. Sequenced: peripheral blood. The source of these receptors is a man aged 60-69 years who had recovered from COVID-19.

The genes are TRBV5-4 and TRBJ2-7; TRBD1 might be the D (6 bases). Germline V gene sequence: CDR1 SGHNT, CDR2 YYREEE (reference sequence). Between the trimmed V and J ends, which lost 2 bases and 2 bases, there was a span of 11 bases. The CDR3 consists of 14 residues. The CDR3 is CASSLEQGPYEQYF. In DNA form, the CDR3 reads TGTGCCAGCAGCTTAGAACAGGGACCCTACGAGCAGTACTTC.

The rearrangement uses TRBV28 and TRBJ2-4; D is perhaps TRBD2 (5 bases). This CDR3 spans 14 amino acids. V lost 6 bases and J 2 bases, leaving 11 bases between the germline ends. Germline V CDR1 and CDR2: MDHEN, SYDVKM. The CDR3 here is CASSFGGSKNIQYF. The DNA of the CDR3 is TGTGCCAGCAGCTTCGGCGGGTCCAAAAACATTCAGTACTTC. The full variable domain, with the rest looked up from reference TRBV28 and TRBJ2-4, is DVKVTQSSRYLVKRTGEKVFLECVQDMDHENMFWYRQDPGLGLRLIYFSYDVKMKEKGDIPEGYSVSREKKERFSLILESASTNQTSMYLCASSFGGSKNIQYFGAGTRLSVL.

The chain links TRBV6-6 to TRBJ2-1, with 7 bases that match TRBD1. Germline CDR1 is MNHNY and CDR2 is SVGAGI (reference sequence). V dropped 7 bases and J dropped 2; count of bases not matched to a gene: 8. The CDR3 totals 15 residues. CDR3 in amino acids: CASTKDRVAYNEQFF. The CDR3 DNA follows: TGTGCCAGCACAAAAGACAGGGTGGCCTACAATGAGCAGTTCTTC.

The V and J genes are TRBV3-1 (or the pseudogene TRBV3-2) and TRBJ1-6; 9 bases match TRBD1. Germline loops: CDR1 LGHDT, CDR2 YNNKEL (reference sequence). The CDR3 is 15 amino acids. J lost 7 bases, V lost 4 bases, and 5 bases had no gene match. CDR3: CASSPGTGNNSPLHF. The CDR3 nucleotides are TGTGCCAGCAGCCCAGGGACAGGGAACAATTCACCCCTCCACTTT.

The J gene is TRBJ1-5, the V gene TRBV29-1; 10 nucleotides align to TRBD1. V trimming: 6 bases; J trimming: 6 bases; junction bases outside the gene matches: 8. Germline V gene sequence: CDR1 SQVTM, CDR2 ANQGSEA. The CDR3 length is 14 residues. CDR3 coding DNA: TGCAGCGTAAGCACCGGGACAGGGGCTCAGCCCCAGCATTTT. This sequence encodes CSVSTGTGAQPQHF.

This sequence joins TRBV5-1 and TRBJ2-1; 15 nucleotides match TRBD2. The CDR3 spans 17 residues. J lost 5 bases, V lost 4 bases, and 7 bases had no gene match. The germline CDR1 and CDR2 sequences are SGHRS and YFSETQ. CDR3 bases: TGCGCCAGCAGCGCCGGGACTAGCGGGAGGCGAAACAATGAGCAGTTCTTC. It codes for CASSAGTSGRRNNEQFF.

The chain recombines TRBV3-1 (or the pseudogene TRBV3-2) with TRBJ2-5; possibly TRBD1 for D (5 bases). The ends were cut back, 0 bases at V and 0 bases at J, with 11 bases in the middle. The CDR3 totals 16 residues. Germline V gene sequence: CDR1 LGHDT, CDR2 YNNKEL (reference sequence). The CDR3 coding sequence is TGTGCCAGCAGCCAAGATCCGTACAGGAACCAAGAGACCCAGTACTTC. Translated: CASSQDPYRNQETQYF.

V usage is TRBV5-1 and J usage is TRBJ2-5; 14 nucleotides match TRBD2. The CDR3 length is 17 residues. V lost 4 bases to trimming and J lost 2 bases; unmatched junction nucleotides: 7. Looked up from germline, CDR1 is SGHRS and CDR2 is YFSETQ. CDR3 DNA sequence: TGCGCCAGCAGCCCGGGGACTAGCGGGAGTTCTCAAGAGACCCAGTACTTC. Its protein product is CASSPGTSGSSQETQYF.

The rearrangement joins TRBV5-1 to TRBJ2-3; D may be TRBD1 (7 bases). This CDR3 comprises 15 residues. The germline V and J ends were trimmed by 1 base and 4 bases, with 13 bases remaining between them. The germline V gene encodes CDR1 SGHRS and CDR2 YFSETQ. In nucleotides, the CDR3 is TGCGCCAGCAGCTTGTGGAGGGGGCAATCAGATACGCAGTATTTT. Amino acids: CASSLWRGQSDTQYF.

The J gene is TRBJ2-2, the V gene TRBV7-2; TRBD2 aligns across 8 bases. The CDR3 consists of 18 residues. The germline V gene has CDR1 SGHTA and CDR2 FQGNSA. Germline trimming cut 1 base from V and 4 bases from J; bases unmatched to any gene: 11. CDR3 nucleotide sequence: TGTGCCAGCAGCTTAGGGGGGTTGGCTAGCGGGCTCACCGGGGAGCTGTTTTTT. Protein sequence: CASSLGGLASGLTGELFF.